A selection of T cell receptor beta chains follows, all from one sample in a study of T cell repertoires in cytomegalovirus infection. TCRdb re-derived calls from the reads in MiXCR, one entry per CDR3 protein. The table shows under 800,000 distinct CDR3 sequences, with about 24% occurring only once. Sequencing was carried out using CD8+ T cells from PBMCs. All receptors come from a human donor in good health (CMV status not recorded). Some clones in this sample may be carry-over from other donors' samples. CDR3s include the opening cysteine and the closing phenylalanine or tryptophan. The D gene is left open where the match is weak.

TRBV14	TRBJ1-2	.	CASSKTGSYGYTF
TRBV19	TRBJ2-1	.	CASSMGNRMSSYNEQFF
TRBV6-1	TRBJ2-1	.	CASSALDRSSYNEQFF
TRBV7-9	TRBJ2-2	.	CASRPGVGTGELFF
TRBV20-1	TRBJ1-1	TRBD1	CSARDRQGGTEAFF
TRBV7-9	TRBJ1-1	.	CASSPPGQRFSGAFF
TRBV20-1	TRBJ2-4	TRBD2	CSARGRDIRRGGLKNIQYF
TRBV19	TRBJ2-1	.	CASRRFGNEQFF
TRBV7-2	TRBJ2-3	.	CASSSGADTQYF
TRBV28	TRBJ1-2	TRBD1	CASSFLQGEIYGYTF
TRBV20-1	TRBJ2-7	TRBD1	CSARDDRAYEQYF
TRBV20-1	TRBJ2-7	TRBD2	CSAKPGGSEQYF
TRBV19	TRBJ2-1	.	CASSSKAISSYNEQFF
TRBV25-1	TRBJ2-3	TRBD2	CASSEESGVEDTQYF
TRBV29-1	TRBJ1-2	TRBD1	CSVEDRGQGARGYTF